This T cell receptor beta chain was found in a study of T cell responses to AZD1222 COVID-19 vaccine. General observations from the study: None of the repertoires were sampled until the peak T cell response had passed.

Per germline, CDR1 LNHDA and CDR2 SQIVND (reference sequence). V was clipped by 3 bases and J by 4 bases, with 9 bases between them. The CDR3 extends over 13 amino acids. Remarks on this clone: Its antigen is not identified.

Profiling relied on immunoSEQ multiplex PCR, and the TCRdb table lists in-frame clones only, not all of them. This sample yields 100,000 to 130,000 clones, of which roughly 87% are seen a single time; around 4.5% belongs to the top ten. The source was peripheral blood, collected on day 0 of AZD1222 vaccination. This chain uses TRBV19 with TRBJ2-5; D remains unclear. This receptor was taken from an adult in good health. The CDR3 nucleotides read TGTGCCAGTAGTATGTCGATCCGAGAGACCCAGTACTTC. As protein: CASSMSIRETQYF.